These T cell receptor beta chains were read from a single sample in a study of T cell responses to AZD1222 COVID-19 vaccine. The data were produced by immunoSEQ multiplex PCR, yet TCRdb's version contains in-frame clones alone and is incomplete. This table holds around 110,000 clones, more than 85% found once. Source: peripheral blood, taken on day 0 of AZD1222 vaccination. These receptors were collected from an adult in good health. Each CDR3 is given with its conserved first and last residue. Each record gives: clone size, V gene, J gene, D gene, CDR3 DNA, CDR3 protein. A D gene is named only where the DNA matches it firmly. Size tells how often a clone was seen (once, few, many) or the class of an expanded clone, and some rows leave it out.

clone size: .; V gene: TRBV11-3; J gene: TRBJ2-3; D gene: TRBD1; CDR3 DNA: TGTGCCAGCAGCCCTAGGTCAGGGGGAACAGATACGCAGTATTTT; CDR3 protein: CASSPRSGGTDTQYF
clone size: .; V gene: TRBV7-9; J gene: TRBJ1-1; D gene: .; CDR3 DNA: TGTGCCAGCAGCCCCGCTTCAAGGCAGAATGAAGCTTTCTTT; CDR3 protein: CASSPASRQNEAFF
clone size: few; V gene: TRBV19; J gene: TRBJ1-6; D gene: .; CDR3 DNA: TGTGCCAGCGGGGACGGACAGACCTATAATTCACCCCTCCACTTT; CDR3 protein: CASGDGQTYNSPLHF
clone size: .; V gene: TRBV4-1; J gene: TRBJ2-2; D gene: TRBD1; CDR3 DNA: TGCGCCAGCAGCCAACCCCGGGACAGTAAGAACACCGGGGAGCTGTTTTTT; CDR3 protein: CASSQPRDSKNTGELFF
clone size: .; V gene: TRBV14; J gene: TRBJ2-5; D gene: .; CDR3 DNA: TGTGCCAGCAGCCAAGCTAAAGGACCTAAAGAGACCCAGTACTTC; CDR3 protein: CASSQAKGPKETQYF
clone size: few; V gene: TRBV4-2; J gene: TRBJ1-4; D gene: TRBD1; CDR3 DNA: TGTGCCAGCGCTCAGGGGGCGCGAGAAAAACTGTTTTTT; CDR3 protein: CASAQGAREKLFF
clone size: .; V gene: TRBV28; J gene: TRBJ1-1; D gene: .; CDR3 DNA: TGTGCCAGCAATATCCTAGGAAAGAACACTGAAGCTTTCTTT; CDR3 protein: CASNILGKNTEAFF
clone size: .; V gene: TRBV5-1; J gene: TRBJ2-7; D gene: .; CDR3 DNA: TGCGCCAGCAGCTTGTCCCACGAGCAGTACTTC; CDR3 protein: CASSLSHEQYF
clone size: .; V gene: TRBV6-5; J gene: TRBJ2-3; D gene: TRBD2; CDR3 DNA: TGTGCCAGCAGGGGGCGCGGGAGCGGTGGAGATACGCAGTATTTT; CDR3 protein: CASRGRGSGGDTQYF
clone size: .; V gene: TRBV10-3; J gene: TRBJ1-2; D gene: .; CDR3 DNA: TGTGCCATCAGCCTAGAGGCCGCGAACTATGGCTACACCTTC; CDR3 protein: CAISLEAANYGYTF
clone size: .; V gene: TRBV7-9; J gene: TRBJ2-7; D gene: .; CDR3 DNA: TGTGCCAGCAGCTTAGGGTGGGGCAGCGTGAGGGAGCAGTACTTC; CDR3 protein: CASSLGWGSVREQYF
clone size: once; V gene: TRBV7-2; J gene: TRBJ2-1; D gene: .; CDR3 DNA: TGTGCCAGCAGCCAACAGGGTAAATCCTACAATGAGCAGTTCTTC; CDR3 protein: CASSQQGKSYNEQFF
clone size: .; V gene: TRBV6-1; J gene: TRBJ2-6; D gene: .; CDR3 DNA: TGTGCCAGCAGTGAAGACAGCTCTGGGGCCAACGTCCTGACTTTC; CDR3 protein: CASSEDSSGANVLTF
clone size: .; V gene: TRBV7-2; J gene: TRBJ2-1; D gene: TRBD2; CDR3 DNA: TGTGCCAGCAGCCCAACCGGGACTAGCGGGGGGAGCAATGAGCAGTTCTTC; CDR3 protein: CASSPTGTSGGSNEQFF
clone size: few; V gene: TRBV6-5; J gene: TRBJ2-5; D gene: .; CDR3 DNA: TGTGCCAGCAGTTACAGCCAGGGGTTAATAGAGACCCAGTACTTC; CDR3 protein: CASSYSQGLIETQYF
clone size: .; V gene: TRBV6-2/TRBV6-3; J gene: TRBJ2-7; D gene: .; CDR3 DNA: TGTGCCAGCAGTTACCCTAATTCAGCAGGCGCGATGATACGAGGGCAGTACTTC; CDR3 protein: CASSYPNSAGAMIRGQYF
clone size: .; V gene: TRBV19; J gene: TRBJ1-5; D gene: .; CDR3 DNA: TGTGCCAGTAGGCCACAGGGAGGCTTAAGCAATCAGCCCCAGCATTTT; CDR3 protein: CASRPQGGLSNQPQHF
clone size: .; V gene: TRBV24-1; J gene: TRBJ2-2; D gene: .; CDR3 DNA: TGTGCCACCAGTGATTTGGTAATCACCGGGGAGCTGTTTTTT; CDR3 protein: CATSDLVITGELFF
clone size: .; V gene: TRBV6-5; J gene: TRBJ1-6; D gene: .; CDR3 DNA: TGTGCCAGCAGTTACGAGCCCAGGGGTAATTCACCCCTCCACTTT; CDR3 protein: CASSYEPRGNSPLHF
clone size: .; V gene: TRBV7-7; J gene: TRBJ2-3; D gene: .; CDR3 DNA: TGTGCCAGCAGCAAGTTTGAGGGGAGCACAGATACGCAGTATTTT; CDR3 protein: CASSKFEGSTDTQYF
clone size: once; V gene: TRBV27; J gene: TRBJ2-1; D gene: .; CDR3 DNA: TGTGCCAGCAGTTCACGGAGCTCCTACAATGAGCAGTTCTTC; CDR3 protein: CASSSRSSYNEQFF
clone size: .; V gene: TRBV7-3; J gene: TRBJ2-3; D gene: TRBD2; CDR3 DNA: TGTGCCAGCAGCTTCGGGCTAGCGGGCTCAGATACGCAGTATTTT; CDR3 protein: CASSFGLAGSDTQYF
clone size: .; V gene: TRBV12-3/TRBV12-4; J gene: TRBJ1-4; D gene: TRBD1; CDR3 DNA: TGTGCCAGCAGGGGACAGGACGGGGAAAAACTGTTTTTT; CDR3 protein: CASRGQDGEKLFF
clone size: .; V gene: TRBV4-1; J gene: TRBJ2-3; D gene: TRBD2; CDR3 DNA: TGCGCCAGCAGCCCACGGACTAGCGGAAGCACAGATACGCAGTATTTT; CDR3 protein: CASSPRTSGSTDTQYF
clone size: .; V gene: TRBV5-4; J gene: TRBJ1-6; D gene: .; CDR3 DNA: TGTGCCAGCAGCCCGGACAAGTATAATTCACCCCTCCACTTT; CDR3 protein: CASSPDKYNSPLHF
clone size: .; V gene: TRBV4-1; J gene: TRBJ1-4; D gene: .; CDR3 DNA: TGCGCCAGCAGCCAAGCCAGGGGTGAAAAACTGTTTTTT; CDR3 protein: CASSQARGEKLFF
clone size: few; V gene: TRBV5-4; J gene: TRBJ1-2; D gene: TRBD1; CDR3 DNA: TGTGCCAGCAGCCATGGGGGTTCTGACAGGGGGCGGCCCTATGGCTACACCTTC; CDR3 protein: CASSHGGSDRGRPYGYTF
clone size: .; V gene: TRBV11-2; J gene: TRBJ1-2; D gene: .; CDR3 DNA: TGTGCCAGCAGCTTAGACAGGGAGAGTGGTGGCTACACCTTC; CDR3 protein: CASSLDRESGGYTF